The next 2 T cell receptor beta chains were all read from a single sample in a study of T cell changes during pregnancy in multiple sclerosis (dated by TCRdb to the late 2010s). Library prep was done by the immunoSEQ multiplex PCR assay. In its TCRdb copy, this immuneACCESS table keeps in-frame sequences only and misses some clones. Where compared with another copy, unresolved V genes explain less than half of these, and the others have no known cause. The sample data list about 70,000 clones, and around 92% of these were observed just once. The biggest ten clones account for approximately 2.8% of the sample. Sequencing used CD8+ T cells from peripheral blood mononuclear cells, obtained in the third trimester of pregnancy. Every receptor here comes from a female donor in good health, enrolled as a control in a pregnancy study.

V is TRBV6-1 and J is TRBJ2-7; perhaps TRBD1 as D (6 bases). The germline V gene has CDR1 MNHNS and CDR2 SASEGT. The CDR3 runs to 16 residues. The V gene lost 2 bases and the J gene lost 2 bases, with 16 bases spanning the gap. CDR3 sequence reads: CASSESGPGTPYEQYF. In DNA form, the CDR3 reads TGTGCCAGCAGTGAATCGGGCCCAGGGACACCCTACGAGCAGTACTTC.

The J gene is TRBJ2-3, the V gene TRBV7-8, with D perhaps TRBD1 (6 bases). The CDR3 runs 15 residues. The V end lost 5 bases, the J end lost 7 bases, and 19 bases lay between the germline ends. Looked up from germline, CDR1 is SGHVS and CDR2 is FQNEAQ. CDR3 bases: TGTGCCAGCAGCATCAGGGGCCGCTTGAACCATACGCAGTATTTT. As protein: CASSIRGRLNHTQYF.